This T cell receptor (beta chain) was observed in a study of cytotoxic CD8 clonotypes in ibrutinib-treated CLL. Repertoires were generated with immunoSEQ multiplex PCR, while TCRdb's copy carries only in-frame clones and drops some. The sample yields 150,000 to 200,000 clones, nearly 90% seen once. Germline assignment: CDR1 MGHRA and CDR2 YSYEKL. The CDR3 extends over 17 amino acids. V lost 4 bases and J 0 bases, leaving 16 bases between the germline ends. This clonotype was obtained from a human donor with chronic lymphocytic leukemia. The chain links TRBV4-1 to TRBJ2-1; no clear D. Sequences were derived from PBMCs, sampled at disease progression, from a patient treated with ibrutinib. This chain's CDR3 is CASSPRQSFLSYNEQFF. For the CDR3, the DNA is TGCGCCAGCAGCCCAAGGCAAAGCTTCCTCTCCTACAATGAGCAGTTCTTC.